The entry below describes one T cell receptor (beta chain). Its antigen is not known. This CDR3 spans 11 amino acids. V was shortened by 4 bases and J by 9 bases, with 10 bases between the two germline ends. The germline V gene encodes CDR1 SQVTM and CDR2 ANQGSEA. The sample comes from a study of blood T cells in healthy people across ages. Whole-study findings and limits: Estimates based on one million T cells were treated as lower bounds. Versus aged donors, long-lived donors had higher diversity and more naive CD4+ cells.

It was with a sample-barcoded 5' primer and a J-beta primer mix that a second PCR of roughly 7 to 12 cycles was run. Each cDNA molecule received a tag from a template-switch adaptor that had 12 random nucleotides. TCRdb reprocessed the 5' RACE reads via MiXCR and lists one record per CDR3 protein. The profile shows hundreds of thousands of distinct CDR3 sequences, 58% of them singletons. This clonotype originated in a young man in good health. Sequencing was performed on blood. The gene calls are TRBV29-1 and TRBJ2-1, with D tentatively TRBD2 (6 bases). CDR3 in DNA: TGCAGCGTTGGGGGGGAGCTTGAGCAGTTCTTC. It yields the protein CSVGGELEQFF.